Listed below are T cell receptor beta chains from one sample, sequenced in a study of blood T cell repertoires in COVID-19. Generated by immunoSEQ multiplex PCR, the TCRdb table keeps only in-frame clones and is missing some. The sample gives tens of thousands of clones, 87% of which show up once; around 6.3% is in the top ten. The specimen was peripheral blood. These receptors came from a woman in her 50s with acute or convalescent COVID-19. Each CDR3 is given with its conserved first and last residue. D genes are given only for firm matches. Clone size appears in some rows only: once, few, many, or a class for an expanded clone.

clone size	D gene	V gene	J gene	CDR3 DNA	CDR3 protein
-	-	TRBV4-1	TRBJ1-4	TGCGCCAGCAGCCAGGTGGGCGAAAAACTGTTTTTT	CASSQVGEKLFF
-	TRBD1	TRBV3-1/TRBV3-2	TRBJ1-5	TGTGCCAGCAGCCCCGGGACAGGGGAGGACCAGCCCCAGCATTTT	CASSPGTGEDQPQHF
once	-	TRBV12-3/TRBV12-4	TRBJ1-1	TGTGCCAGCAGTTTAGCGGAGGGCACTGAAGCTTTCTTT	CASSLAEGTEAFF
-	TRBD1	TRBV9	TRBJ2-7	TGTGCCAGCAGCGCAGGACAGGGGCCGGGGTACGAGCAGTACTTC	CASSAGQGPGYEQYF
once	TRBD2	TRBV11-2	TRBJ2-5	TGTGCCAGCAGCTTAAGCGGGGGTAGAGAGACCCAGTACTTC	CASSLSGGRETQYF
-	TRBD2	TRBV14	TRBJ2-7	TGTGCCAGCAGCCAACGCCAGCGGGACTACGAGCAGTACTTC	CASSQRQRDYEQYF
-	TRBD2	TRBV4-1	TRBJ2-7	TGCGCCAGCAGCCGCTTAGCGGGGGGGCCCTACGAGCAGTACTTC	CASSRLAGGPYEQYF
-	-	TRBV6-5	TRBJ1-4	TGTGCCAGCAGTTACTCGAGGGAGGTAGCAAAACTGTTTTTT	CASSYSREVAKLFF
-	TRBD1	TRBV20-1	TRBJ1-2	TGCAGTGCTAGTGACAGGGGGATCTATGGCTACACCTTC	CSASDRGIYGYTF
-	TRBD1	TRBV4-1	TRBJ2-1	TGCGCCAGCAGCCAAGAGGTTCGGGGGGGACAGGGGGTCGGTGAGCAGTTCTTC	CASSQEVRGGQGVGEQFF
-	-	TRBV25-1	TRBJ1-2	TGTGCCAGCAGTGATTTTTCTCGGAGGCGCCGCTACACCTTC	CASSDFSRRRRYTF
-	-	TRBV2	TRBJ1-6	TGTGCCAGCACCTCAAGGACAGTGAATTCACCCCTCCACTTT	CASTSRTVNSPLHF
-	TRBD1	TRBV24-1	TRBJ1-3	TGTGCCACCAGTGAGGCTAGGGGGACAGGGAGCTCTGGAAACACCATATATTTT	CATSEARGTGSSGNTIYF
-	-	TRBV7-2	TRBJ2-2	TGTGCCAGCACAAAGATCTCCCTAGCGACCACGAACACCGGGGAGCTGTTTTTT	CASTKISLATTNTGELFF
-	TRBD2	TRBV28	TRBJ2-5	TGTGCCAGCAGTTTGAGGCCGGGAGGGACCCAGTACTTC	CASSLRPGGTQYF
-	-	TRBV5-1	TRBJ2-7	TGCGCCAGCCGACCGGGTTCGGACTACGAGCAGTACTTC	CASRPGSDYEQYF
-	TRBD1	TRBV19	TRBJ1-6	TGTGCCGCCAACCGGGACAGAGAATCACCCCTCCACTTT	CAANRDRESPLHF
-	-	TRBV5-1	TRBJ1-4	TGCGCCAGCAGCCAAGCAGGGTCGGGGGATGAAAAACTGTTTTTT	CASSQAGSGDEKLFF
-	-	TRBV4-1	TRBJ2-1	TGCGCCAGCAGATTTTTAGGGGGCTCCTACAATGAGCAGTTCTTC	CASRFLGGSYNEQFF
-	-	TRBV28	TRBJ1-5	TGTGCCAGCAGTCCCCAGGGAAATCAGCCCCAGCATTTT	CASSPQGNQPQHF
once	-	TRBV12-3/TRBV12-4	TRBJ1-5	TGTGCCAGCAGTTTACATGGCAATCAGCCCCAGCATTTT	CASSLHGNQPQHF
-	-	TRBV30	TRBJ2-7	TGTGCCTGGAGTATTAGCTACGAGCAGTACTTC	CAWSISYEQYF
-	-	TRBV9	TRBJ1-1	TGTGCCAGCAGCGTAGATAACGGGGTAATGAACACTGAAGCTTTCTTT	CASSVDNGVMNTEAFF
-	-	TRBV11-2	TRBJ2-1	TGTGCCAGCAGCTTAATGGCGGGATCCTACAATGAGCAGTTCTTC	CASSLMAGSYNEQFF
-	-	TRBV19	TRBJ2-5	TGTGCCAGTACCAGAACCCTGGGCTTAGAGACCCAGTACTTC	CASTRTLGLETQYF
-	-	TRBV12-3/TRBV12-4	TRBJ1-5	TGTGCCAGCAGTTCGGCTCCGGCGGCCCAGCATTTT	CASSSAPAAQHF